The T cell receptor beta chain described here comes from a study of blood T cell repertoires in COVID-19. The germline CDR1 and CDR2 sequences are SGDLS and YYNGEE. With 6 bases removed from V and 3 bases from J, the gap between germline ends came to 12 bases. There are 14 residues in the CDR3. In its sample, this clone was seen once. The study drew participants aged about 18 to 95 years from roughly 25 US areas. The repertoire was sequenced with immunoSEQ multiplex PCR; TCRdb's copy has only in-frame clones and lacks some. The sample has approximately 220,000 clones, more than 80% seen once. Sequences were obtained from PBMCs or T cells enriched from blood (not recorded which). The sequence was collected from a woman aged 18-29 years in a cohort exposed to, infected with or recovered from COVID-19 (not recorded which). The chain links TRBV9 to TRBJ2-2; D not certain. CDR3: CASTRYTDTGELFF. CDR3 sequence (DNA): TGTGCCAGCACCCGGTATACTGACACCGGGGAGCTGTTTTTT.